This T cell receptor (beta chain) emerged from a study of shared clonotypes between healthy human individuals. Study observations and caveats: The study found 4.5% to 5% of naive CD4 clonotypes shared across a handful of donors.

Only a few counts were recorded for this clone. The antigen remains unidentified. Here immunoSEQ multiplex PCR was the method, and the copy in TCRdb shows in-frame clones only, minus some. This table has a few million clones, more than 80% appearing once. The ends lost 5 bases at V and 2 bases at J; junction bases unmatched: 5. The CDR3 has 14 residues. Germline CDR1 and CDR2: SGHVS and FQNEAQ. The donor population consisted of healthy HIV-negative adults with no recent acute infections or vaccinations. The specimen was naive CD4+ T cells from PBMCs. Subset indicated: CD45RA+ positively selected. The TCR was taken from a young man in good health. Some clones in this sample may be carry-over from other donors' samples. The chain recombines TRBV7-8 with TRBJ2-7; TRBD1 matches at 8 bases. CDR3 DNA sequence: TGTGCCAGCAGCAAAGGGACAGGCCCCTACGAGCAGTACTTC. It translates to CASSKGTGPYEQYF.